This T cell receptor beta chain was recorded in a study of blood T cells in healthy people across ages (dated by TCRdb to 2014 to 2015). Study-level background: In model experiments, template switching captured roughly one uniquely barcoded TCR beta cDNA molecule for every two T cells. The study measured age-related changes in TCR beta repertoire diversity using deep sequencing normalized with unique cDNA molecular identifiers. The donors were split into four age groups: young (average around 15 years), middle-aged (about 40), aged (over 55) and long-lived (roughly 77). To avoid experimental bias, donors of different ages were spread randomly across the sequencing lanes. Two additional independent replicas of 1 million unique cDNA reads from the same blood draw were analyzed for two donors (one aged 18 to 30 and one aged 80 or older).

After removal of 3 bases from V and 0 bases from J, the junction retains 4 bases not matched to a gene. Taken from the germline V gene, the CDR1 and CDR2 loops are LGHNA and YNFKEQ. Counted from cysteine to phenylalanine, this CDR3 has 16 amino acids. Only the CDR3 region is kept as DNA, spanning 48 bases read in frame from base 1. General study outcomes and caveats: Observed TCR beta diversity per million T cells fell roughly linearly with age, and a significant reduction was already apparent by age roughly 40. Observed TCR beta diversity correlated strongly with the percentage of naive T cells measured by flow cytometry. Total diversity estimates from one million sequenced T cells were considered lower bounds and underestimates. Since profiling was done on bulk unsorted PBMCs, naive and antigen-experienced compartments could not be conclusively compared. Compared with the aged group, more naive CD4+ T cells, fewer expanded clones and increased TCR diversity were shown by the long-lived group, suggesting age selection. Because the CMV infection status of the donors was unknown, age-related changes in expanded clonotypes may potentially have been confounded.

Ten or more counts support this clonotype. It has no known antigen specificity. No base-level quality is on record; no much larger clone is a single base apart. Library preparation employed 5' RACE. Sequencing relied on an Illumina HiSeq 2500. A second roughly 7 to 11 cycle PCR used a sample-barcoded 5' primer and a J-beta primer mix. A template-switch 5' adaptor carrying 12 random nucleotides introduced a unique molecular identifier onto each TCR beta cDNA molecule. At least 3 million CDR3-containing paired-end reads were obtained from each sample. First-strand cDNA synthesis was performed from all RNA using the Mint cDNA synthesis kit, with priming by a TRBC-specific oligonucleotide. All cDNA was treated with uracil-DNA glycosylase and then went through a first 18-cycle PCR with the universal primers M1SS and BC2_uni_R. Regarding the original processing steps: For normalization, 1 million high-quality reads, each with a distinct molecular identifier, were randomly selected from each sample. Instead of being binned into consensus sequences, reads with shared molecular identifiers were discarded. MiTCR, set to a Q25 quality threshold and the strictest error-elimination algorithm, was used for CDR3 identification, clonotype clustering and error correction. A nonparametric unseen species model using Euler transformation provided a lower-bound estimate of total TCR beta diversity. TCRdb reprocessed the public reads (quality trimming at Q25 with fastp, clone calling with MiXCR) and kept in-frame beta chains. Rows with one shared CDR3 protein collapse into an entry with the most common genes and DNA. Clone size and V and J calls follow TCRdb, not the original study. The sample profile shows about 780,000 distinct CDR3 sequences; roughly 46% of them were found once. The top ten constitute approximately 18% of the sample.

The donors were some 36 Caucasian individuals from Russia, aged 6 to 90 years, who were systemically healthy. Roughly 9 milliliters of peripheral blood were drawn from each donor into EDTA-treated Vacutainer tubes. Ficoll-Paque density-gradient centrifugation was used to isolate PBMCs, with at least 6 million obtained per sample. Total RNA was extracted from PBMCs with Trizol reagent, with at least 6 micrograms obtained per sample. The percentages of naive CD45RAhigh/CD27high T cells were determined by flow cytometry on a PBMC aliquot from every donor. The sequence was collected from a man older than 75 in good health. The sample was blood. The chain is assembled from TRBV4-2 and TRBJ2-1; 8 bases in between match TRBD2. The sequenced DNA is TGTGCCAGCAGCCATTCCGGGACTAGCTCCTACAATGAGCAGTTCTTC. Its translation reads: CASSHSGTSSYNEQFF.